This T cell receptor beta chain appears in the sequencing data of a study of T cell clonotyping in hematopoietic cell transplantation. Study observations and caveats: At the given depth, recipient repertoires were over 95% de novo clonotypes. Recipient TCR diversity dropped after transplant; expanded clonotypes rose from day 30 to 180. Graft donor and pretransplant recipient Inverse Simpson Index values predicted broader posttransplant TCR diversity.

V shed 0 bases and J shed 4 bases, with 10 bases lying between them. CDR1 and CDR2 (germline): SGHKS, YYEKEE (reference sequence). This CDR3 contains 14 residues. Concerning this clone: Antigen unknown.

The repertoire was sequenced with immunoSEQ multiplex PCR; TCRdb's copy has only in-frame clones and lacks some. The table lists fewer than 2,000 clones, 70% to 85% of them singletons. This sequence was found in a male patient aged 30 to 40 who had an allogeneic stem cell transplant, so T cells may come from the graft donor. Some clones in this sample may be carry-over from other donors' samples. This specimen consisted of PBMCs, obtained 30 days after allogeneic stem cell transplant. V is TRBV5-5 and J is TRBJ1-1; D perhaps matches TRBD1 (5 bases). CDR3 DNA: TGTGCCAGCAGCTTGGTAGGGGCCAGCACTGAAGCTTTCTTT. It translates to CASSLVGASTEAFF.